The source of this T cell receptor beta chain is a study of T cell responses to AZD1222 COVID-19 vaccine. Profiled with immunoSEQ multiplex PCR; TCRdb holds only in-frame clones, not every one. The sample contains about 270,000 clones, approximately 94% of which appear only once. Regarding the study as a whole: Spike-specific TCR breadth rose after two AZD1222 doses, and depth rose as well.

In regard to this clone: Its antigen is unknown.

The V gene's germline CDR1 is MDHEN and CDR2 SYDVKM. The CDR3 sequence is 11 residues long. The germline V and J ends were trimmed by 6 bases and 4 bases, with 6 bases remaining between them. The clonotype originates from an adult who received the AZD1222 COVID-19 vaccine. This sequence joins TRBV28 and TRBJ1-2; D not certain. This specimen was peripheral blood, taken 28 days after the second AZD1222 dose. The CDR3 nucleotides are TGTGCCAGCAGCGGAAGCTATGGCTACACCTTC. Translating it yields CASSGSYGYTF.